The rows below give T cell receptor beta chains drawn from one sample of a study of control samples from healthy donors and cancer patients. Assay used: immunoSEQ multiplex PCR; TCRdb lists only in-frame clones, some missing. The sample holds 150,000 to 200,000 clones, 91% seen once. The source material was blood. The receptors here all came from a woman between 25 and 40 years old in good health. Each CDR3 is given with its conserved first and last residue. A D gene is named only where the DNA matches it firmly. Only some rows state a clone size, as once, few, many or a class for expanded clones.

CDR3: CASSYLGTDTQYF
DNA: TGTGCCAGCAGTTACTTGGGCACAGATACGCAGTATTTT
V: TRBV6-6
D: NA
size: NA
J: TRBJ2-3

CDR3: CASSRDISGNTIYF
DNA: TGTGCCAGCAGCCGGGACATCTCTGGAAACACCATATATTTT
V: TRBV14
D: NA
size: NA
J: TRBJ1-3

CDR3: CASSLRTSGGAGAKNIQYF
DNA: TGTGCCAGCAGCTTGAGGACTAGCGGGGGGGCCGGGGCCAAAAACATTCAGTACTTC
V: TRBV5-6
D: TRBD2
size: NA
J: TRBJ2-4

CDR3: CASSQDVVLTYEQYF
DNA: TGTGCCAGCAGCCAAGACGTAGTCCTTACCTACGAGCAGTACTTC
V: TRBV4-2
D: NA
size: NA
J: TRBJ2-7

CDR3: CASSSRLAETDTQYF
DNA: TGTGCCAGCAGCTCCCGACTAGCGGAGACAGATACGCAGTATTTT
V: TRBV11-2
D: TRBD2
size: once
J: TRBJ2-3

CDR3: CASSQDGRPNYGYTF
DNA: TGCGCCAGCAGCCAAGATGGCAGGCCTAACTATGGCTACACCTTC
V: TRBV4-3
D: NA
size: NA
J: TRBJ1-2

CDR3: CASSDRVRYTF
DNA: TGTGCCAGCAGTGACAGGGTCCGCTACACCTTC
V: TRBV27
D: TRBD1
size: NA
J: TRBJ1-2

CDR3: CASSLVSSGANVLTF
DNA: TGTGCCAGCAGCTTAGTCAGCTCTGGGGCCAACGTCCTGACTTTC
V: TRBV11-3
D: NA
size: NA
J: TRBJ2-6

CDR3: CSASTSGASYNEQFF
DNA: TGCAGTGCTAGTACTAGCGGGGCCTCCTACAATGAGCAGTTCTTC
V: TRBV20-1
D: TRBD2
size: NA
J: TRBJ2-1

CDR3: CASSDGAGGTNYGYTF
DNA: TGCGCCAGCAGTGACGGGGCAGGGGGAACTAACTATGGCTACACCTTC
V: TRBV10-2
D: TRBD1
size: NA
J: TRBJ1-2

CDR3: CASSLLAGGSTDTQYF
DNA: TGTGCCAGCAGCTTACTAGCGGGGGGTTCTACAGATACGCAGTATTTT
V: TRBV7-7
D: TRBD2
size: NA
J: TRBJ2-3

CDR3: CASSRTSGGVLGTDTQYF
DNA: TGTGCCAGCAGCCGGACTAGCGGGGGGGTGTTGGGCACAGATACGCAGTATTTT
V: TRBV3-1/TRBV3-2
D: TRBD2
size: NA
J: TRBJ2-3

CDR3: CASSYSLQVNTEAFF
DNA: TGTGCCAGCAGTTACTCGCTACAGGTGAACACTGAAGCTTTCTTT
V: TRBV6-5
D: NA
size: NA
J: TRBJ1-1

CDR3: CARSERNQETQYF
DNA: TGTGCCAGAAGCGAGCGGAACCAAGAGACCCAGTACTTC
V: TRBV5-3
D: NA
size: NA
J: TRBJ2-5

CDR3: CASSQGNRDTEAFF
DNA: TGTGCCAGCAGCCAAGGAAATCGGGACACTGAAGCTTTCTTT
V: TRBV14
D: NA
size: NA
J: TRBJ1-1